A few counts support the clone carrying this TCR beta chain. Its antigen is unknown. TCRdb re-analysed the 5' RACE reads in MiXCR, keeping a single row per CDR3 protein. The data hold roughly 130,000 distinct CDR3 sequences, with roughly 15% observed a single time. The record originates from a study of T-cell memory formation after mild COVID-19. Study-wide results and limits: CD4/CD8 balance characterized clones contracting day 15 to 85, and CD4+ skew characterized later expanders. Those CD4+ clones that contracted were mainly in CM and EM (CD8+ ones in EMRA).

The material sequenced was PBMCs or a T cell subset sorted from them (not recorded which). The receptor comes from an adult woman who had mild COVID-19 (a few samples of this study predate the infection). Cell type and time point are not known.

CDR3 region: CASRSGLAGAWYF. Here the CDR3 DNA reads TGTGCCAGCCGATCGGGACTAGCGGGGGCCTGGTACTTC. J is TRBJ2-4 and V is TRBV27; 14 nucleotides align to TRBD2. V was pared by 8 bases and J by 15 bases, with 9 bases of the junction left unmatched. Germline V gene data show CDR1 as MNHEY and CDR2 as SMNVEV (reference sequence). The CDR3 is made up of 13 amino acids.